The 20 T cell receptor beta chains presented below share a single source sample, sequenced in a study of T cell responses to AZD1222 COVID-19 vaccine. The table came from immunoSEQ multiplex PCR; TCRdb's copy has only in-frame clones and leaves some out. The sample comprises about 160,000 clones, approximately 90% of which are singletons, and approximately 7.2% rests with the top ten. Specimen: peripheral blood, collected on day 0 of AZD1222 vaccination. The receptors come from an adult in good health.

The J gene is TRBJ2-2, the V gene TRBV28; 9 bases are a match to TRBD1. The junction had 5 bases not matched to a gene; V was cut back by 5 bases and J by 10 bases. Germline V lookup: CDR1 MDHEN, CDR2 SYDVKM. The CDR3 contains 13 residues. CDR3 loop: CASSGTGPLELFF. Here the CDR3 DNA reads TGTGCCAGCAGTGGGACAGGGCCTCTGGAGCTGTTTTTT.

The chain carries TRBV5-4 and TRBJ1-4; TRBD1 might be the D (6 bases). The V gene's germline CDR1 is SGHNT and CDR2 YYREEE (reference sequence). With 4 bases removed from V and 5 bases from J, the gap between germline ends came to 12 bases. The CDR3 sequence is 14 residues long. The CDR3 bases are TGTGCCAGCAGCGCCGGACAGCAAAATGAAAAACTGTTTTTT. Translation gives CASSAGQQNEKLFF. The full variable domain, its missing parts supplied by reference TRBV5-4 and TRBJ1-4, is ETGVTQSPTHLIKTRGQQVTLRCSSQSGHNTVSWYQQALGQGPQFIFQYYREEENGRGNFPPRFSGLQFPNYSSELNVNALELDDSALYLCASSAGQQNEKLFFGSGTQLSVL.

The chain couples TRBV5-1 to TRBJ2-5, with TRBD2 matching over 12 bases. The CDR3 contains 17 residues. Germline V gives CDR1 SGHRS, CDR2 YFSETQ. Trimming removed 1 base from V and 1 base from J; junction bases left unmatched: 5. The CDR3 spells CASSLFPSGGAQETQYF. The DNA of the CDR3 is TGCGCCAGCAGCTTGTTCCCTAGCGGGGGGGCCCAAGAGACCCAGTACTTC.

V usage is TRBV28 and J usage is TRBJ2-7; D not resolved. The V gene lost 3 bases and the J gene lost 5 bases, with 8 bases spanning the gap. Germline CDR1 MDHEN, CDR2 SYDVKM. CDR3 length equals 12 residues. The CDR3 DNA sequence: TGTGCCAGCAGTTTTGACCACAACGAGCAGTACTTC. Translation gives CASSFDHNEQYF.

The chain links TRBV10-3 to TRBJ2-7, with TRBD1 identical over 8 bases. The CDR3 covers 14 residues. The J segment lost 5 bases and the V segment lost 6 bases, leaving 9 bases of the junction unmatched. The germline gives CDR1 ENHRY, CDR2 SYGVKD. The CDR3 region is CAIRGRQGTHEQYF. CDR3 bases: TGTGCCATCAGAGGTAGACAGGGGACCCACGAGCAGTACTTC.

The chain links TRBV7-6 to TRBJ1-2; no firm D call. The germline V gene has CDR1 SGHVS and CDR2 FNYEAQ. V gave up 5 bases and J gave up 4 bases, with 11 bases separating them. CDR3 length equals 13 residues. CDR3 residues: CASSLHDGYGYTF. The CDR3 coding sequence is TGTGCCAGCAGCCTACACGACGGCTATGGCTACACCTTC.

CDR3 nucleotide sequence: TGTGCCAGCAGCCAAGCATCGTCAGGTACATACGAGCAGTACTTC. Amino acids: CASSQASSGTYEQYF. This chain uses TRBV3-1 (or the pseudogene TRBV3-2) with TRBJ2-7; D is unclear. CDR3 length equals 15 residues. The germline gives CDR1 LGHDT, CDR2 YNNKEL (reference sequence). V dropped 1 base and J dropped 4 bases, with 14 bases sitting between them.

This clone turned up a few times. The chain links TRBV19 to TRBJ1-1; D might be TRBD1 (6 bases). Trimming left V 9 bases short and J 0 bases short, with 17 bases between. The CDR3 runs to 15 residues. Germline V gives CDR1 LNHDA, CDR2 SQIVND (reference sequence). CDR3 DNA sequence: TGTGCCAGCGGGACATTAGGGGTCATGAACACTGAAGCTTTCTTT. Encoded protein: CASGTLGVMNTEAFF.

The gene calls are TRBV4-1 and TRBJ2-4; D is perhaps TRBD1 (5 bases). The CDR3 sequence is 16 residues long. The germline CDR1 and CDR2 sequences are MGHRA and YSYEKL. Trimming cost V 1 base and J 1 base, with 11 bases left between them. CDR3 coding DNA: TGCGCCAGCAGCCAAGGGGGCCAACTCGCCAAAAACATTCAGTACTTC. It codes for CASSQGGQLAKNIQYF.

V gene TRBV6-5 combines with J gene TRBJ1-1, with D perhaps matching TRBD1 (6 bases). V was clipped by 6 bases and J by 0 bases, with 14 bases between them. The CDR3 runs 15 residues. Germline CDR1 reads MNHEY; CDR2 reads SVGAGI. CDR3 residues: CASRSPGQLNTEAFF. In DNA form, the CDR3 reads TGTGCCAGCAGATCCCCTGGACAGCTGAACACTGAAGCTTTCTTT.

This clone was picked up one time. The chain links TRBV21-1 to TRBJ2-7; the listed D gene, TRBD1, was not tested against the DNA. TRBV21-1 is noted as a pseudogene. The CDR3 covers 13 residues. The CDR3 DNA reads as TGTGCCAGCAGCAAGGGGATAGGGGACGAGCAGTACGTC. Its translation: CASSKGIGDEQYV.

The rearrangement joins TRBV7-9 to TRBJ2-1; 7 bases line up with TRBD1. The ends lost 6 bases at V and 5 bases at J; junction bases unmatched: 10. Germline V gives CDR1 SEHNR, CDR2 FQNEAQ (reference sequence). The CDR3 sequence is 15 residues long. CDR3 in DNA: TGTGCCAGCAGGTCTGGGACAGACGTGAACAATGAGCAGTTCTTC. This translates into CASRSGTDVNNEQFF.

This chain connects TRBV5-1 to TRBJ2-7; 11 nucleotides line up with TRBD1. This CDR3 comprises 15 residues. Germline CDR1 reads SGHRS; CDR2 reads YFSETQ. With 4 bases clipped from V and 4 bases from J, the junction kept 7 bases outside the gene matches. The DNA of the CDR3 is TGCGCCAGCAGCGATGGGACAGGGGGTTGGTACGAGCAGTACTTC. Translation: CASSDGTGGWYEQYF.

This rearrangement joins TRBV28 to TRBJ1-5; 10 nucleotides line up with TRBD1. Unmatched junction bases numbered 12, after V lost 5 bases and J lost 2 bases. Germline V gene lookup returns CDR1 MDHEN and CDR2 SYDVKM. The CDR3 totals 18 residues. Written as DNA, the CDR3 is TGTGCCAGCAGTATTAGCCGGGACAGGGGAATTGGCAATCAGCCCCAGCATTTT. As protein: CASSISRDRGIGNQPQHF.

The chain has TRBV6-5 and TRBJ1-6; D is possibly TRBD1 (6 bases). V was clipped by 6 bases and J by 14 bases, with 14 bases between them. Germline V lookup: CDR1 MNHEY, CDR2 SVGAGI. CDR3 size: 12 residues. In DNA, the CDR3 is TGTGCCAGCAGCGACTCAGACAGGTCCCTCCACTTT. This codes for CASSDSDRSLHF.

CDR3 region: CASSGGQGVHTEAFF. In DNA, the CDR3 is TGTGCCAGCAGCGGCGGACAGGGGGTGCACACTGAAGCTTTCTTT. This sequence joins TRBV9 and TRBJ1-1, with TRBD1 matching over 10 bases. J was trimmed by 3 bases and V by 3 bases; bases with no gene match: 5. Looked up from germline, CDR1 is SGDLS and CDR2 is YYNGEE. The CDR3 sequence is 15 residues long.

The chain combines TRBV3-1 (or the pseudogene TRBV3-2) with TRBJ2-4, with TRBD2 as a possible D gene (7 bases). The CDR3 is 15 residues long. Per the germline V gene, CDR1 is LGHDT and CDR2 is YNNKEL (reference sequence). The V end lost 1 base, the J end lost 6 bases, and 13 bases lay between the germline ends. CDR3 in amino acids: CASSQGGGPRNIQYF. Written as DNA, the CDR3 is TGTGCCAGCAGCCAAGGGGGGGGGCCGAGAAACATTCAGTACTTC.

The chain joins TRBV12-3 or TRBV12-4 to TRBJ2-2; D is perhaps TRBD1 (7 bases). There are 13 residues in the CDR3. The CDR3 here is CVGGQTNTGELFF. CDR3 DNA sequence: TGTGTCGGGGGACAGACGAACACCGGGGAGCTGTTTTTT.

The V and J genes are TRBV7-3 and TRBJ2-7; 8 positions agree with TRBD1. Unmatched junction bases numbered 12, after V lost 5 bases and J lost 3 bases. CDR3 length equals 16 residues. The germline V gene has CDR1 SGHTA and CDR2 FQGTGA. The CDR3 loop is CASSPLGQAFFYEQYV. DNA of the CDR3: TGTGCCAGCAGCCCGCTGGGACAGGCCTTCTTCTACGAGCAGTACGTC.

The rearrangement uses TRBV7-3 and TRBJ2-6; D is possibly TRBD2 (5 bases). V lost 8 bases and J lost 0, with 5 bases in between. The CDR3 covers 13 residues. The germline V gene has CDR1 SGHTA and CDR2 FQGTGA. The CDR3 coding sequence is TGTGCCAGCCGGGACTCTGGGGCCAACGTCCTGACTTTC. Protein sequence: CASRDSGANVLTF.